A selection of T cell receptor beta chains follows, all from one sample in a study of post-analysis software for immune sequencing data. TCRdb itself ran the PCR reads through MiXCR, one entry per CDR3 protein. The data show about 200,000 distinct CDR3 sequences, over 25% seen once. The sample comprised blood. All receptors derive from a girl between 2 and 17 years old with multiple sclerosis. Both conserved end residues are part of each CDR3. The D gene is left open where the match is weak. A clone size is listed for some rows: how often the clone was seen (once, few, many), or a class if it is expanded.

TRBV6-1	-	TRBJ1-1	many	TGTGCCAGCAGACCCCGGGTCGGGGGGCTCCAGAACACTGAAGCTTTCTTT	CASRPRVGGLQNTEAFF
TRBV6-1	-	TRBJ1-5	-	TGTGCCAGCAGTGAAGTCCCAGGGGAGGTTCAGCCCCAGCATTTT	CASSEVPGEVQPQHF
TRBV20-1	-	TRBJ2-7	many	TGCAGTGCTACGCCGGGAGTCTACTACGAGCAGTACTTC	CSATPGVYYEQYF
TRBV5-1	TRBD2	TRBJ2-7	few	TGCGCCAGCAGCTTTGACGGGAGGAACTACGAGCAGTACTTC	CASSFDGRNYEQYF
TRBV7-2	-	TRBJ1-1	-	TGTGCCAGCAGTCCACTGACAGGCGCAGGGGTAGTAGCTTTCTTT	CASSPLTGAGVVAFF
TRBV5-1	-	TRBJ2-1	-	TGCGCCAGCAGCTTGGGGGCCGAGCAGTTCTTC	CASSLGAEQFF
TRBV12-3/TRBV12-4	-	TRBJ1-5	-	TGTGCCAGCAGTTTAGTAGCAAATCAGCCCCGGCATTTT	CASSLVANQPRHF
TRBV11-2	-	TRBJ2-2	few	TGTGCCAGCAGCCAACTACAGGGATACGGGGAGCTGTTTTTT	CASSQLQGYGELFF
TRBV27	TRBD1	TRBJ1-2	many	TGTGCCAGCAGTCTAACTACTCCGGGACAGGGGTATGGCTACACCTTC	CASSLTTPGQGYGYTF
TRBV6-5	-	TRBJ2-5	many	TGTGCCAGCAGTTACTCGGTAACTCAGTACCAAGAGACCCAGTACTTC	CASSYSVTQYQETQYF
TRBV5-6	TRBD1	TRBJ2-5	once	TGTGCCAGCAGCTTGTCGAACAGGGGGCGGCGGGAGACCCAGTACTTC	CASSLSNRGRRETQYF
TRBV3-1	TRBD1	TRBJ2-5	few	TGTGCCAGCAGCCAAGATGACGACAGGGGGTACGAGACCCAGTACTTC	CASSQDDDRGYETQYF
TRBV19	-	TRBJ2-1	-	TGTGCCAGTAGTAGGCAGAGCAATGAGCAGTTCTTC	CASSRQSNEQFF
TRBV3-1	-	TRBJ2-7	many	TGTGCCAGCAGCCCAACTAGGCAACGCCCCTACGAGCAGTACTTC	CASSPTRQRPYEQYF
TRBV12-3/TRBV12-4	-	TRBJ2-4	many	TGTGCCAGCAGTTTATCGCTTCACGCGGACATTCAGTACTTC	CASSLSLHADIQYF
TRBV15	TRBD1	TRBJ2-3	many	TGTGCCACCAGCAGAGAGGGGACAGGGAAATTTTATACGCAGTATTTT	CATSREGTGKFYTQYF
TRBV3-1	-	TRBJ1-6	-	TGTGCCAGCGGTAAAGGGCAGGATAATTCACCCCCCCACTTT	CASGKGQDNSPPHF
TRBV5-1	-	TRBJ2-7	-	TGCGCCAGCAGCTTGGAAGGCGGGCAGTACTTC	CASSLEGGQYF
TRBV5-1	-	TRBJ1-1	few	TGCGCCAGCAGCTTCTTACGACAGACGAACACTGAAGCTTTCTTT	CASSFLRQTNTEAFF
TRBV5-1	-	TRBJ2-3	-	TGCGCCAGCAGCTTACGCGGACAGTCTAGCACAGATACGCAGTATTTT	CASSLRGQSSTDTQYF
TRBV20-1	-	TRBJ2-1	many	TGCAGTGCTAGAGACCCGGGACACTCCTACAATGAGCAGTTCTTC	CSARDPGHSYNEQFF
TRBV12-5	TRBD1	TRBJ2-7	many	TGTGCTAGTGGTTCCTCAGGGACAGGGGGCATCGAGCAGTACTTC	CASGSSGTGGIEQYF
TRBV2	-	TRBJ2-6	-	TGTGCCAGCAGTGGAACGGGGAATGACGTCCTGACTTTC	CASSGTGNDVLTF
TRBV5-1	-	TRBJ2-5	few	TGCGCCAGCAGCTGGGGACCGGGATACCAAGAGACCCAGTACTTC	CASSWGPGYQETQYF
TRBV25-1	-	TRBJ2-3	-	TGTGCCAGCAGTGAAATGATGGGGGGGGCGAATACGCAGTATTTT	CASSEMMGGANTQYF
TRBV5-1	-	TRBJ2-2	few	TGCGCCAGCAGCTTAGCCGGGAGCCAAACGAACACCGGGGAGCTGTTTTTT	CASSLAGSQTNTGELFF
TRBV5-1	TRBD2	TRBJ2-3	many	TGCGCCAGCAGCGCGGGCGAGGGACTAGCCAGGGATACGCAGTATTTT	CASSAGEGLARDTQYF
TRBV2	-	TRBJ2-7	many	TGTGCCAGCAGTGTTGTACAGGCCGTCTCCTACGAGCAGTACTTC	CASSVVQAVSYEQYF
TRBV20-1	TRBD1	TRBJ2-5	many	TGCAGTGCTAGGGGACAGCAAGAGACCCAGTACTTC	CSARGQQETQYF
TRBV9	TRBD1	TRBJ2-7	-	TGTGCCAGCAGCCCGGGGACAGGGGTGTTTGAGCAGTACTTC	CASSPGTGVFEQYF
TRBV14	-	TRBJ1-5	-	TGTGCCAGCAGCCAAGATAATCAGCCCCAGCATTTT	CASSQDNQPQHF
TRBV20-1	TRBD2	TRBJ2-1	few	TGCAGTGCAGTCTCCGGGACTAGCCAAACCAATGAGCAGTTCTTC	CSAVSGTSQTNEQFF
TRBV7-9	TRBD1	TRBJ1-1	-	TGTGCCAGCAGCCTCCCAGGGGGGGACACTGAAGCTTTCTTT	CASSLPGGDTEAFF
TRBV7-9	-	TRBJ1-6	-	TGCGCCAGCAGCTCAGGGATAACCGGTGGACCCCTCCACTTT	CASSSGITGGPLHF
TRBV5-1	-	TRBJ1-2	few	TGCGCCAGCAGCTTCAGCGATTCGGGAGGCTACACCTTC	CASSFSDSGGYTF
TRBV20-1	TRBD1	TRBJ1-5	few	TGCAGTGCTTCCATTGGGGACAGAAGATATCAGCCCCAGCATTTT	CSASIGDRRYQPQHF
TRBV12-3/TRBV12-4	-	TRBJ1-2	few	TGTGCCAGCAGTTTGCCAGCCCATTATGGCTGCACCTTC	CASSLPAHYGCTF
TRBV20-1	TRBD1	TRBJ1-6	many	TGCAGTGCTGGGGCCGGGACAGCCTATTCACCCCTCCACTTT	CSAGAGTAYSPLHF
TRBV7-9	TRBD2	TRBJ2-1	few	TGTGCCAGCAGCTTAGGGGCCGGCGGGAGCTCCTACAATGAGCAGTTCTTC	CASSLGAGGSSYNEQFF
TRBV20-1	-	TRBJ2-1	few	TGCAGTGCTAGAGTCGGCGTGGATGAGCAGTTCTTC	CSARVGVDEQFF